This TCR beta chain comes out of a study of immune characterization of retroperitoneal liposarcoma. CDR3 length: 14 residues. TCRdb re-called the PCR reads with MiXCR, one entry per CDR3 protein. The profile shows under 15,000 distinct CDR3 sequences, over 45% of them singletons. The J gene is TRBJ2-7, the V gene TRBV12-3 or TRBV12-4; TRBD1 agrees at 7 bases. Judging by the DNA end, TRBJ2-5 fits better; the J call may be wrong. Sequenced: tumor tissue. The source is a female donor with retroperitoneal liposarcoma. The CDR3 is CASSLPDRLETQYF. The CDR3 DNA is TGTGCCAGCAGTCTCCCGGACAGGCTAGAGACCCAGTACTTC.